This T cell receptor beta chain was identified in a study of blood T cell repertoires in COVID-19. V lost 2 bases and J 1 base, leaving 14 bases between the germline ends. CDR1 SGDLS and CDR2 YYNGEE come from the germline V gene. This CDR3 has 16 residues. In the source study's methods: Amplification of reference gene primers was used by the study to estimate nucleated cell counts. Data came from immunoSEQ multiplex PCR; TCRdb stores just in-frame clones and leaves some out. V, J and clone size are those of that table, while D and trimming were read from the DNA. Among approximately 72,000 clones listed, over 65% were seen once.

This clonotype was sampled from a woman older than 75 with acute or convalescent COVID-19. The sequenced sample was peripheral blood. The chain carries TRBV9 and TRBJ2-3; a possible D gene is TRBD2 (6 bases). Here the CDR3 DNA reads TGTGCCAGCAGCGTCCACAACGGGGAGGGCACAGATACGCAGTATTTT. Translated: CASSVHNGEGTDTQYF.